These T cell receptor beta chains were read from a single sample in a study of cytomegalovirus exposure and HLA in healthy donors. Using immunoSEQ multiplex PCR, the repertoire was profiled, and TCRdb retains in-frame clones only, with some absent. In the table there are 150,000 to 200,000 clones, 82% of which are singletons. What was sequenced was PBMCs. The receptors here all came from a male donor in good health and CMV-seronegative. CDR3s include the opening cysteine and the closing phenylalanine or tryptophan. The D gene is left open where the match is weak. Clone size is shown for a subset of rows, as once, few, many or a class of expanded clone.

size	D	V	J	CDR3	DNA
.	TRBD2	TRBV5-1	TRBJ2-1	CASSVGLAGDNEQFF	TGCGCCAGCAGCGTGGGACTAGCGGGAGACAATGAGCAGTTCTTC
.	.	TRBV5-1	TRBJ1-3	CASSLARPGSGNTIYF	TGCGCCAGCAGCTTGGCAAGGCCAGGCTCTGGAAACACCATATATTTT
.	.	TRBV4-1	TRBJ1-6	CASSQDSSYNSPLHF	TGCGCCAGCAGCCAAGACAGCTCCTATAATTCACCCCTCCACTTT
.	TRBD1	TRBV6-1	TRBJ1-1	CASPPTGGFTEAFF	TGTGCCAGCCCACCGACAGGGGGCTTCACTGAAGCTTTCTTT
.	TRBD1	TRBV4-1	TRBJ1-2	CASSRTGPGGSGYTF	TGCGCCAGCAGCCGGACAGGGCCAGGGGGCTCAGGCTACACCTTC
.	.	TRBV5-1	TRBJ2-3	CASSLDTAGDTQYF	TGCGCCAGCAGCTTGGATACAGCTGGAGATACGCAGTATTTT
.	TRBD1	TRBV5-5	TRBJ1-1	CASRGQGPNFEAFF	TGTGCCAGCAGGGGACAGGGCCCGAACTTTGAAGCTTTCTTT
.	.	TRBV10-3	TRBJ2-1	CAISESGGTISYNEQFF	TGTGCCATCAGTGAGTCGGGAGGCACCATATCCTACAATGAGCAGTTCTTC
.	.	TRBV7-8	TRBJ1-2	CASSFSVTEYGYTF	TGTGCCAGCAGCTTTTCAGTGACAGAATATGGCTACACCTTC
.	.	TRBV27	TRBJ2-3	CASSPYFSGTDTQYF	TGTGCCAGCAGTCCCTATTTTTCCGGCACAGATACGCAGTATTTT
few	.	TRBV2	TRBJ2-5	CASSPTGETQYF	TGTGCCAGCAGTCCGACGGGGGAGACCCAGTACTTC
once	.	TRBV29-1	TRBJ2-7	CSVEVPGQGDEQYF	TGCAGCGTTGAAGTCCCGGGTCAAGGCGACGAGCAGTACTTC
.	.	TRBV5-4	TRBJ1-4	CASSLERFGEKLFF	TGTGCCAGCAGCTTGGAGCGCTTTGGGGAAAAACTGTTTTTT
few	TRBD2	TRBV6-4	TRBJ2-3	CASSERGGPDTQYF	TGTGCCAGCAGTGAGCGGGGGGGCCCAGATACGCAGTATTTT
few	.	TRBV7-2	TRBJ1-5	CASSFGGHQPQHF	TGTGCCAGCAGCTTCGGCGGGCATCAGCCCCAGCATTTT
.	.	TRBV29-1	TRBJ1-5	CSVVAGTHNQPQHF	TGCAGCGTTGTAGCCGGAACCCACAATCAGCCCCAGCATTTT
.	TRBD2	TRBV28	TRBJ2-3	CASSFREETDTQYF	TGTGCCAGCAGTTTCCGGGAGGAAACAGATACGCAGTATTTT
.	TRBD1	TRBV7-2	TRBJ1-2	CASSPWSGQENYGYTF	TGTGCCAGCAGCCCCTGGTCGGGACAGGAAAATTATGGCTACACCTTC
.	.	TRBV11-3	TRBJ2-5	CASARGWLETQYF	TGTGCCAGCGCCAGGGGCTGGTTGGAGACCCAGTACTTC
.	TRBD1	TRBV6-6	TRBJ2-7	CASRAVRQGASYEQYF	TGTGCCAGCAGAGCGGTAAGACAGGGGGCCTCCTACGAGCAGTACTTC
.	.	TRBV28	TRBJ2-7	CASSLTNMKDDRDF	TGTGCCAGCAGTTTGACCAACATGAAGGATGACCGGGACTTC
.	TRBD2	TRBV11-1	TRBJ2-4	CASSLGAGGTKNIQYF	TGTGCCAGCAGCTTAGGGGCGGGAGGGACCAAAAACATTCAGTACTTC
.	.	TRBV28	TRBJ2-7	CASNRPDWPSPYEQYF	TGTGCCAGCAACCGACCCGACTGGCCCAGCCCCTACGAGCAGTACTTC
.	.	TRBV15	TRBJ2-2	CATSRDNRIGGELFF	TGTGCCACCAGCAGAGATAATAGAATCGGCGGGGAGCTGTTTTTT
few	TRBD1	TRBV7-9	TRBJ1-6	CASSFTPGQGGTPLHF	TGTGCCAGCAGCTTCACACCGGGACAGGGGGGTACACCCCTCCACTTT
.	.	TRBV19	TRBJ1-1	CASKASGAWNTEAFF	TGTGCCAGTAAGGCCTCAGGGGCTTGGAACACTGAAGCTTTCTTT
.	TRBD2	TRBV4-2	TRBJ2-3	CASSQGSGGGTDTQYF	TGTGCCAGCAGCCAAGGGAGCGGGGGGGGAACAGATACGCAGTATTTT
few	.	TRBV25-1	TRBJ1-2	CASGEDVRGLYGYTF	TGTGCCAGCGGTGAGGATGTTAGGGGACTCTATGGCTACACCTTC
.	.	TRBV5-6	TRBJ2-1	CASSLGQADEQFF	TGTGCCAGCAGCTTGGGCCAGGCCGATGAGCAGTTCTTC
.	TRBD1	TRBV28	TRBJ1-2	CASSPPRPGQGGYYGYTF	TGTGCCAGCAGTCCACCCAGACCGGGACAGGGGGGTTACTATGGCTACACCTTC
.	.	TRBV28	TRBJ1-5	CASSFRWRAGYSNQPQHF	TGTGCCAGCAGTTTTCGGTGGAGGGCGGGTTATAGCAATCAGCCCCAGCATTTT
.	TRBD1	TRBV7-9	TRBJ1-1	CASSSRGPGGSFEAFF	TGTGCCAGCAGCTCACGGGGCCCAGGGGGTAGTTTTGAAGCTTTCTTT
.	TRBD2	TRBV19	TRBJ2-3	CASSGRSRDTQYF	TGTGCCAGTAGCGGGAGGAGCAGAGATACGCAGTATTTT
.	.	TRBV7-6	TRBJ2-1	CASSLEVGSSVSSYNEQFF	TGTGCCAGCAGCTTAGAAGTGGGCAGCTCAGTCAGTTCCTACAATGAGCAGTTCTTC
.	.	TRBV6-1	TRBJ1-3	CASSATGPSGNTIYF	TGTGCCAGCAGTGCTACAGGCCCCTCTGGAAACACCATATATTTT
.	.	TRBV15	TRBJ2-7	CATSRGDRAGNEQYF	TGTGCCACCAGCAGGGGCGACAGGGCGGGAAACGAGCAGTACTTC
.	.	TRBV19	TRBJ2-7	CASSMGLTYEQYF	TGTGCCAGTAGTATGGGACTGACCTACGAGCAGTACTTC